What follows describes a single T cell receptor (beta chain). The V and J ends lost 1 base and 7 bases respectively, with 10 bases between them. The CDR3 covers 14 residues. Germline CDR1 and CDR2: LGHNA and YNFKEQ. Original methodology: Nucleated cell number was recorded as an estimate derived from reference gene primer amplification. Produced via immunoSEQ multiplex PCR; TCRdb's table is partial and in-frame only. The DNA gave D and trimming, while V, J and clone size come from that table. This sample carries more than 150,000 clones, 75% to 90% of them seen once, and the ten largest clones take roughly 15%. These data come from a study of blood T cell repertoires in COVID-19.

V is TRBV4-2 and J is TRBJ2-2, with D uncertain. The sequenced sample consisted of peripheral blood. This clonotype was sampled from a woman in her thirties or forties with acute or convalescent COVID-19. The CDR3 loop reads CASSQVSRGGELFF. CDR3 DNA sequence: TGTGCCAGCAGCCAAGTTAGCCGCGGCGGGGAGCTGTTTTTT.